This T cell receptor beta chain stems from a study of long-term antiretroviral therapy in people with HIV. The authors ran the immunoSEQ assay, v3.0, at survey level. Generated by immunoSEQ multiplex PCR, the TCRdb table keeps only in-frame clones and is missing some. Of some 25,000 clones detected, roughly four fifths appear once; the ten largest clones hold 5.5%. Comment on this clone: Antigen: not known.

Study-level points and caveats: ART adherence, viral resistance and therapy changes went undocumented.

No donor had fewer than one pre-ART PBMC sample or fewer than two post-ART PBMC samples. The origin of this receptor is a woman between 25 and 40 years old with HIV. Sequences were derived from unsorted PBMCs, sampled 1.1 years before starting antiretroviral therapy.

The CDR3 spells CASSVGNRNEKLFF. The CDR3 region has the DNA TGTGCCAGCAGCGTAGGGAACAGGAATGAAAAACTGTTTTTT. The chain recombines TRBV9 with TRBJ1-4, with D possibly TRBD1 on 5 matching bases. The CDR3 contains 14 residues. V dropped 0 bases and J dropped 5 bases, with 8 bases sitting between them. Germline CDR1 and CDR2: SGDLS and YYNGEE.